Below, 16 T cell receptor beta chains from the same sample are listed, as sequenced in a study of post-analysis software for immune sequencing data (dated by TCRdb to 2015 to 2017). The investigation overall reported the following: Significantly higher frequencies in patients than in controls were found for a handful of TRBV segments, including TRBV5-6, TRBV5-1 and TRBV20-1.

The receptor library was made with PCR. TCRdb records Illumina HiSeq 2500 as the sequencer. To reduce PCR and sequencing biases, unique molecular identifiers were incorporated into the TCR beta cDNA libraries. TCRdb itself trimmed the public reads at Q25 with fastp, ran MiXCR and retained productive beta chains. Entries are consolidated by CDR3 protein sequence, retaining the most common genes and DNA. This sample gives fewer than 600,000 distinct CDR3 sequences in total; around 40% of them show up just once. Jointly, the top ten make up 9.5% to 13% of the sample. For these TCRs, the target antigens are not known. Material for sequencing was blood. Source of these receptors: a girl aged 5 to 17 with multiple sclerosis.

This clonotype was found a few times. The chain uses TRBV7-9 and TRBJ2-5; 10 bases are a match to TRBD2. The V segment lost 3 bases and the J segment 4 bases; nucleotides outside the gene matches: 5. This CDR3 comprises 15 residues. Germline loops: CDR1 SEHNR, CDR2 FQNEAQ (reference sequence). CDR3 nucleotide sequence: TGTGCCAGCAGCTTGTTGTTAGCGGGAGGAGAGACCCAGTACTTC. The encoded protein is CASSLLLAGGETQYF.

J is TRBJ2-5 and V is TRBV6-4, with 10 positions matching TRBD2. This CDR3 has 14 residues. Trimming cost V 2 bases and J 5 bases; bases outside gene matches: 2. CDR1 is MRHNA and CDR2 is SNTAGT in the germline V gene. This CDR3 reads CASSDLAGDETQYF. DNA for the CDR3: TGTGCCAGCAGTGACCTAGCGGGAGATGAGACCCAGTACTTC.

This clonotype was seen more than once but under ten times. This sequence joins TRBV29-1 and TRBJ1-1; 7 bases fit TRBD1. The CDR3 has 14 amino acids. The germline CDR1 and CDR2 sequences are SQVTM and ANQGSEA. The junction had 8 bases not matched to a gene; V was cut back by 0 bases and J by 7 bases. For the CDR3, the DNA is TGCAGCGTTGAAGAGGGGACAGTGAACTATGAAGCTTTCTTT. Its protein is CSVEEGTVNYEAFF. Based on the CDR3 plus reference TRBV29-1 and TRBJ1-1, the full variable domain is SAVISQKPSRDICQRGTSLTIQCQVDSQVTMMFWYRQQPGQSLTLIATANQGSEATYESGFVIDKFPISRPNLTFSTLTVSNMSPEDSSIYLCSVEEGTVNYEAFFGQGTRLTVV.

This sequence joins TRBV9 and TRBJ1-2, with no clear D. CDR1 is SGDLS, CDR2 YYNGEE, per germline. V was cut by 6 bases and J by 2 bases, with 11 bases left in between. The CDR3 is 13 residues long. CDR3 sequence: CASKAGTNYGYTF. CDR3 nucleotide sequence: TGTGCCAGCAAAGCGGGAACGAACTATGGCTACACCTTC. Full variable domain (outside the CDR3, taken from reference TRBV9 and TRBJ1-2): DSGVTQTPKHLITATGQRVTLRCSPRSGDLSVYWYQQSLDQGLQFLIQYYNGEERAKGNILERFSAQQFPDLHSELNLSSLELGDSALYFCASKAGTNYGYTFGSGTRLTVV.

J is TRBJ2-7 and V is TRBV28; D could derive from TRBD1 or TRBD2 (5 bases each). Germline V gene data show CDR1 as MDHEN and CDR2 as SYDVKM. The CDR3 sequence is 14 residues long. Deletions cut 3 bases from V and 3 bases from J, with 12 bases between. DNA for the CDR3: TGTGCCAGCAGTTTGGGGACCGTCATCTACGAGCAGTACTTC. As protein: CASSLGTVIYEQYF.

J is TRBJ2-7 and V is TRBV20-1; D not certain. Per the germline V gene, CDR1 is DFQATT and CDR2 is SNEGSKA (reference sequence). Trimming took off 6 bases at V and 6 bases at J, with 12 bases between the two ends. CDR3 size: 11 residues. The CDR3 coding sequence is TGCAGTGCCCTTGGACCCATCGAGCAGTACTTC. Encoded protein: CSALGPIEQYF.

As to this clonotype: A much bigger clone sits one base away, suggesting this may be a read error. The conserved final phenylalanine or tryptophan is absent from the CDR3, which likely points to a read error. V and J are TRBV6-5 and TRBJ2-1, with D uncertain. The V end lost 6 bases, the J end lost 4 bases, and 13 bases lay between the germline ends. Germline values: CDR1 MNHEY, CDR2 SVGAGI. This CDR3 region has 14 residues. CDR3 region: CASSPSTEYNEQFL. In nucleotides, the CDR3 is TGTGCCAGCAGCCCATCGACGGAATACAATGAGCAGTTCTTA.

The sample holds a few counts of this clonotype. The V call is TRBV20-1, the J call TRBJ2-7, with TRBD1 matching over 8 bases. Germline V gene sequence: CDR1 DFQATT, CDR2 SNEGSKA (reference sequence). This CDR3 is built from 13 residues. Trimming cost V 6 bases and J 3 bases; bases outside gene matches: 7. CDR3 DNA sequence: TGCAGTGCGCACAGGGGGTCGCTCTACGAGCAGTACTTC. As protein: CSAHRGSLYEQYF.

This clonotype was counted only a few times. The chain couples TRBV20-1 to TRBJ2-7, with 7 positions matching TRBD2. CDR1 DFQATT and CDR2 SNEGSKA come from the germline V gene (reference sequence). Trimming at V came to 6 bases and at J to 3 bases, leaving 8 bases not matched to a gene. This CDR3 is built from 13 residues. Here the CDR3 DNA reads TGCAGTGCCCCGACTAGCAGGATCTACGAGCAGTACTTC. It yields the protein CSAPTSRIYEQYF.

The genes are TRBV29-1 and TRBJ2-7, with D maybe TRBD1 (5 bases). Trimming took 4 bases from V and 2 from J, leaving 18 bases between them. Germline V gives CDR1 SQVTM, CDR2 ANQGSEA. The CDR3 covers 15 residues. Here the CDR3 reads CSVVPLQGTPYEQYF. The CDR3 coding sequence is TGCAGCGTTGTGCCCCTCCAGGGAACCCCCTACGAGCAGTACTTC.

This clonotype was seen only a few times. V gene TRBV12-3 or TRBV12-4 combines with J gene TRBJ2-4; D is unresolved. The J call may be faulty, since TRBJ2-7 better matches the DNA end. CDR3 size: 12 residues. Here the CDR3 reads CASSLTTYEQYF. CDR3 sequence (DNA): TGTGCCAGCAGCTTAACGACCTACGAGCAGTACTTC.

This clonotype was observed once. The chain is built from TRBV7-9 and TRBJ2-5; D is possibly TRBD1 (6 bases). V lost 4 bases to trimming and J lost 2 bases, with 20 bases between them. Germline lookup yields CDR1 SEHNR and CDR2 FQNEAQ (reference sequence). This CDR3 spans 17 amino acids. This chain's CDR3 is CASSSGMGAKLQETQYF. Written as DNA, the CDR3 is TGTGCCAGCAGCTCCGGGATGGGGGCAAAGCTGCAAGAGACCCAGTACTTC.

V gene TRBV7-3 combines with J gene TRBJ2-4, with 7 bases aligning to TRBD1. Losses at the gene ends were 5 bases for V and 9 bases for J; bases not matched to a gene: 13. The CDR3 is made up of 15 amino acids. Germline CDR1 and CDR2: SGHTA and FQGTGA. As DNA, the CDR3 is TGTGCCAGCAGCCCCACTACCGGACAGGCGACCATTCAGTACTTC. Encoded protein: CASSPTTGQATIQYF.

The chain is built from TRBV13 and TRBJ2-3, with TRBD2 matching 9 bases. The trim removed 5 bases at V and 5 bases at J, leaving 8 bases unmatched. Germline lookup yields CDR1 PRHDT and CDR2 FYEKMQ (reference sequence). The CDR3 length is 15 residues. The CDR3 DNA sequence: TGTGCCAGCAGCGCGGCTAGCGGGATCCGAGATACGCAGTATTTT. It is translated as CASSAASGIRDTQYF. The variable domain in full, with the rest retrieved from reference TRBV13 and TRBJ2-3, is AAGVIQSPRHLIKEKRETATLKCYPIPRHDTVYWYQQGPGQDPQFLISFYEKMQSDKGSIPDRFSAQQFSDYHSELNMSSLELGDSALYFCASSAASGIRDTQYFGPGTRLTVL.

The chain carries TRBV27 and TRBJ2-3; 12 bases are a match to TRBD2. Trimming took 3 bases from V and 4 from J; bases not matched to a gene: 5. In germline, CDR1 is MNHEY, CDR2 SMNVEV (reference sequence). There are 16 residues in the CDR3. CDR3 amino acids: CASSFLAGGLADTQYF. For the CDR3, the DNA is TGTGCCAGCAGTTTTCTAGCGGGAGGGTTAGCAGATACGCAGTATTTT.

The gene calls are TRBV7-3 and TRBJ2-5, with D unresolved. Germline CDR1 is SGHTA and CDR2 is FQGTGA. CDR3 length: 16 residues. Trimming stripped 5 bases from V and 4 bases from J, with 20 bases between. CDR3 coding DNA: TGTGCCAGCAGCCCAAGGTCTAGGAGTCTTTCAGAGACCCAGTACTTC. Amino acids: CASSPRSRSLSETQYF. The whole variable domain, filled in from reference TRBV7-3 and TRBJ2-5, reads GAGVSQTPSNKVTEKGKYVELRCDPISGHTALYWYRQSLGQGPEFLIYFQGTGAADDSGLPNDRFFAVRPEGSVSTLKIQRTERGDSAVYLCASSPRSRSLSETQYFGPGTRLLVL.